This T cell receptor (beta chain) is from a study of tissue T cells after allogeneic stem cell transplantation (dated by TCRdb to about 2022). General notes on the study: TCR beta repertoires were profiled across many tissues obtained from research autopsies of patients with and without GVHD, as well as in mouse models of GVHD. The human arm was a prospective observational study without blinding or randomization. Points the paper makes about the study in general: Within patients, how anatomically similar the tissues were was a key factor in shaping TCR repertoire composition, regardless of disease or transplant status. A small and clinically heterogeneous patient cohort was studied, and sampling depth was acknowledged as a limitation. The study did not establish which tissue TCRs were alloreactive or antigen-specific, and some clones may have been host cells that persisted. Only a few T cell clones appeared in more than one patient, yet motif-based clustering showed tissue-specific repertoire signatures that were shared between patients. In both patients and mice, T cells from blood and spleen covered only a limited part of the TCR repertoire found in tissues.

This clone is identified as hyperexpanded (1% or more). It has no known antigen specificity. Gene names, together with germline sequences, are murine for this receptor. The CDR3 is cut off 1 residue early in the read; its end comes from the germline J gene. The CDR3 holds 14 amino acids from the cysteine to the phenylalanine. Part of the CDR3 DNA is given, 39 bases translated from base 1. The germline V end is reduced by 0 bases and the J end by 4 bases; junction bases left unmatched: 3. The germline V gene supplies CDR1 SGHSA and CDR2 FRNQAP. The library came from the immunoSEQ multiplex PCR assay. TCRbeta CDR3 sequencing was performed at survey depth by Adaptive Biotechnologies, and CDR3 sequences, V/J genes, productive frequency and template counts were reported. Amplification of TCR beta CDR3 regions was performed from genomic DNA rather than from RNA. Under the source paper's analysis protocol: Pairwise repertoire overlap between tissues was quantified with Jensen-Shannon divergence, where 1 means complete divergence and 0 identical. Tissues were clustered by single-linkage agglomerative hierarchical clustering of pairwise JSD values, and the clustering results were displayed as dendrograms. GLIPH2 was run on all patient samples with simulation_depth 1000, kmer_min_depth 3 and cdr3_length_cutoff 8, and groups with more than two unique CDR3s were retained. In a standardized tissue-overlap score, Jaccard GLIPH-group overlap across patients was extrapolated to a standard repertoire size of 1000 clones. To look at how diversity was associated with clinical or experimental variables, linear mixed-effect models were used, with tissue treated as a fixed effect and individual treated as a random effect. TCRdb re-hosts the immuneACCESS table, in-frame sequences only. Its copies lack some clones; in the studies checked, an unresolved V gene accounts for under half of them, and the cause for the rest is not known. For V, J and clone size, that table is used; D and trimming come from the DNA. The sample records 430 or so clones, roughly half of which are singletons. Of the sample, more than 30% is held by the ten largest clones.

The meaning of the sample's time point label: mouse harvest day 14 after allogeneic transplant. Each mouse graft, delivered by tail vein injection, combined 10^6 splenic CD5+ T cells with 10^7 T-cell-depleted bone marrow cells. GVHD in mice was modeled with a major MHC-mismatch B6 (H2b) into BALB/c (H2d) model, and tissues were profiled at day 7 or 14. On day 7 or 14 post-transplant, mouse tissues and retro-orbital blood were harvested with separate sterile tools for each animal, and livers were flushed beforehand. Before genomic DNA isolation with the DNeasy Blood & Tissue Kit, mouse tissues were minced using razor blades in buffered saline.

The clonotype comes from a female BALB/c mouse given C57BL/6 T cells with graft-versus-host disease after an allogeneic hematopoietic cell transplant. Source material: liver tissue. This chain joins TRBV16 to TRBJ2-7, with 7 junctional bases fitting TRBD2. CDR3 reads: CASSLDSGGYEQYF. CDR3 bases read: TGTGCAAGCAGCTTAGATTCTGGGGGTTATGAACAGTAC.